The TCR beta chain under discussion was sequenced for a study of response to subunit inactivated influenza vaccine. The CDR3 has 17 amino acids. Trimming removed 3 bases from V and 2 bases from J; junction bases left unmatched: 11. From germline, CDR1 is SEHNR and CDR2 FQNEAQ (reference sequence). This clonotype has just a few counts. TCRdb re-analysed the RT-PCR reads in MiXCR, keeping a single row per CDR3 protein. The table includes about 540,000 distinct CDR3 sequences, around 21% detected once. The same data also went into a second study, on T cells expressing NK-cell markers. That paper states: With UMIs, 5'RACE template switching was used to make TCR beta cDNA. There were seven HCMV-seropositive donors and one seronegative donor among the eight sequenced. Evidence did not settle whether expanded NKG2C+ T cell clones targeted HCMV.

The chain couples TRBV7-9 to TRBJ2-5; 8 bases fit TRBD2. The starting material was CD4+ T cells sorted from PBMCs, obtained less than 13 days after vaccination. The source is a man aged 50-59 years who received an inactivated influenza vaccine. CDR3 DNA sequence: TGTGCCAGCAGCTTGGATTGGGGAGCGGGGGATCAAGAGACCCAGTACTTC. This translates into CASSLDWGAGDQETQYF.